A single sample is the source of the 24 T cell receptor beta chains below, sequenced in a study of memory CD4+ T cells and cytomegalovirus serostatus. Single viable CD3+CD4+CD8-CD45RO+ cells were sorted as the memory CD4+ T cells. This table comes from immunoSEQ multiplex PCR, and its TCRdb copy is limited to in-frame clones, with some not included. The sample lists some 58,000 clones, roughly 80% occurring once. The sequenced sample was memory CD4+ T cells from blood. All receptors come from an adult in good health and CMV-seronegative.

This clone was seen a few times. The CDR3 region is CASHLDTANTGELFF. Here the CDR3 DNA reads TGTGCCAGCCATCTCGACACCGCGAACACCGGGGAGCTGTTTTTT. The chain has TRBV2 and TRBJ2-2; the D is unclear. The germline V and J ends were trimmed by 8 bases and 0 bases, with 13 bases remaining between them. The germline V gene has CDR1 SNHLY and CDR2 FYNNEI. The CDR3 has 15 residues.

This chain links TRBV5-5 with TRBJ2-5; 7 bases fit TRBD2. V lost 3 bases to trimming and J lost 9 bases; unmatched junction nucleotides: 8. Looked up from germline, CDR1 is SGHKS and CDR2 is YYEKEE (reference sequence). This CDR3 is built from 13 residues. CDR3 nucleotides: TGTGCCAGCAGCTCAACCGGGGGGTCTCCCCAGTACTTC. Protein: CASSSTGGSPQYF.

This chain uses TRBV19 with TRBJ2-7; TRBD2 agrees at 11 bases. Germline V CDR1 and CDR2: LNHDA, SQIVND (reference sequence). This CDR3 is 15 amino acids long. V lost 3 bases to trimming and J lost 3 bases; unmatched junction nucleotides: 4. The CDR3 DNA reads TGTGCCAGTAGTATGCAACTAGCGGGAGTCTACGAGCAGTACTTC. This encodes CASSMQLAGVYEQYF.

This sequence joins TRBV7-2 and TRBJ2-5; D might be TRBD1 (6 bases). The germline V gene encodes CDR1 SGHTA and CDR2 FQGNSA. The CDR3 is made up of 14 amino acids. Trimming took 7 bases from V and 4 from J, leaving 16 bases between them. The CDR3 spells CASTNNQGRETQYF. DNA for the CDR3: TGTGCCAGCACCAACAATCAGGGGAGAGAGACCCAGTACTTC.

J is TRBJ2-3 and V is TRBV7-9; the match to TRBD1 covers 9 bases. The CDR3 has 13 amino acids. Germline lookup yields CDR1 SEHNR and CDR2 FQNEAQ (reference sequence). The J segment lost 6 bases and the V segment lost 3 bases, leaving 1 base of the junction unmatched. The DNA of the CDR3 is TGTGCCAGCAGCTTGGGGACAGGGGATACGCAGTATTTT. The encoded protein is CASSLGTGDTQYF. Complete variable domain (other parts from reference TRBV7-9 and TRBJ2-3): DTGVSQNPRHKITKRGQNVTFRCDPISEHNRLYWYRQTLGQGPEFLTYFQNEAQLEKSRLLSDRFSAERPKGSFSTLEIQRTEQGDSAMYLCASSLGTGDTQYFGPGTRLTVL.

The chain recombines TRBV5-1 with TRBJ2-7, with TRBD1 matching over 9 bases. The CDR3 has 14 amino acids. Germline lookup yields CDR1 SGHRS and CDR2 YFSETQ. Germline trimming cut 4 bases from V and 5 bases from J; bases unmatched to any gene: 7. CDR3 in DNA: TGCGCCAGCAGCGTACAGGGGGCCGTGGACGAGCAGTACTTC. Translation gives CASSVQGAVDEQYF. Filled out from reference TRBV5-1 and TRBJ2-7, the complete variable domain reads KAGVTQTPRYLIKTRGQQVTLSCSPISGHRSVSWYQQTPGQGLQFLFEYFSETQRNKGNFPGRFSGRQFSNSRSEMNVSTLELGDSALYLCASSVQGAVDEQYFGPGTRLTVT.

This sequence joins TRBV7-3 and TRBJ1-2; D unclear. V was pared by 0 bases and J by 8 bases, with 13 bases between. Germline lookup yields CDR1 SGHTA and CDR2 FQGTGA. The CDR3 covers 14 residues. This chain's CDR3 is CASSLTRDTGGYTF. DNA for the CDR3: TGTGCCAGCAGCTTAACGCGAGACACGGGGGGCTACACCTTC.

This chain links TRBV7-9 with TRBJ2-2, with 11 bases that match TRBD2. With V trimmed by 5 bases and J by 4 bases, 6 bases remained unmatched. Germline-derived CDR1 and CDR2 are SEHNR and FQNEAQ (reference sequence). The CDR3 is 16 residues long. The CDR3 DNA reads TGTGCCAGCAGCAAACTAGCGGGAGTTTCCACCGGGGAGCTGTTTTTT. Encoded protein: CASSKLAGVSTGELFF.

The chain combines TRBV10-2 with TRBJ2-1; no reliable D call. The germline V gene has CDR1 WSHSY and CDR2 SAAADI. The ends were cut back, 0 bases at V and 0 bases at J, with 6 bases in the middle. The CDR3 loop spans 15 amino acids. CDR3 coding DNA: TGCGCCAGCAGTGAGTCAGTCAGCTCCTACAATGAGCAGTTCTTC. Protein: CASSESVSSYNEQFF.

The gene calls are TRBV7-8 and TRBJ2-7; no definite D call. Germline V gene sequence: CDR1 SGHVS, CDR2 FQNEAQ. The CDR3 loop spans 15 amino acids. Trimming cost V 1 base and J 0 bases, with 10 bases left between them. CDR3 coding DNA: TGTGCCAGCAGCTTAGACAACAAAGGCTCCTACGAGCAGTACTTC. Encoded protein: CASSLDNKGSYEQYF.

This clone has a handful of counts. The chain carries TRBV5-4 and TRBJ1-2; the D gene is possibly TRBD1 (5 bases). Per germline, CDR1 SGHNT and CDR2 YYREEE (reference sequence). Trimming pared 4 bases from V and 8 bases from J, leaving 21 bases between. The CDR3 contains 15 residues. The CDR3 is CASSGGDRFKHGYTF. CDR3 in DNA: TGTGCCAGCAGCGGAGGGGACCGATTCAAACACGGCTACACCTTC.

The chain links TRBV15 to TRBJ2-6, with 11 bases identical to TRBD2. Germline CDR1 and CDR2: LNHNV and YYDKDF (reference sequence). This CDR3 comprises 18 residues. V shed 4 bases, J shed 0 bases, and the junction held 5 bases outside the gene matches. In DNA form, the CDR3 reads TGTGCCACCAGCATGGGACTAGCGGTTACCTCTGGGGCCAACGTCCTGACTTTC. This translates into CATSMGLAVTSGANVLTF.

The gene calls are TRBV7-3 and TRBJ2-7, with 7 bases lining up with TRBD1. Germline CDR1 reads SGHTA; CDR2 reads FQGTGA. The CDR3 covers 15 residues. V gave up 5 bases and J gave up 4 bases; unmatched junction bases: 11. This chain's CDR3 is CASSQAGDRQYEQYF. The CDR3 nucleotides are TGTGCCAGCAGCCAAGCAGGGGACAGACAATACGAGCAGTACTTC.

This chain uses TRBV13 with TRBJ2-7, with TRBD1 matching over 9 bases. CDR1 is PRHDT, CDR2 FYEKMQ, per germline (reference sequence). J lost 3 bases, V lost 2 bases, and 5 bases had no gene match. This CDR3 region has 15 residues. CDR3 nucleotides: TGTGCCAGCAGCTTAAGACAGGGGGTTCGCTACGAGCAGTACTTC. This translates into CASSLRQGVRYEQYF.

This chain connects TRBV5-4 to TRBJ2-7, with a weak D call TRBD1 (5 bases). Germline V gene sequence: CDR1 SGHNT, CDR2 YYREEE (reference sequence). V was trimmed by 0 bases and J by 3 bases, leaving 10 bases between them. The CDR3 is made up of 14 amino acids. In DNA form, the CDR3 reads TGTGCCAGCAGCTTGGGGGGCAGGGACTACGAGCAGTACTTC. Protein sequence: CASSLGGRDYEQYF.

This clone was seen only a few times. The rearrangement joins TRBV18 to TRBJ2-1, with 10 bases lining up with TRBD2. Germline CDR1 reads KGHSH; CDR2 reads LQKENI. This CDR3 spans 15 amino acids. Trimming cost V 2 bases and J 7 bases; bases outside gene matches: 5. For the CDR3, the DNA is TGTGCCAGCTCACCAAGGGCTAGCGGGGGTAATGAGCAGTTCTTC. It translates to CASSPRASGGNEQFF.

The chain combines TRBV7-8 with TRBJ1-2; D uncertain. The germline V gene has CDR1 SGHVS and CDR2 FQNEAQ. CDR3 size: 12 residues. The ends were cut back, 3 bases at V and 4 bases at J, with 6 bases in the middle. The CDR3 DNA reads TGTGCCAGCAGCTTCCAGGCCTATGGCTACACCTTC. This encodes CASSFQAYGYTF.

The CDR3 loop is CASSQTGRGYEQYF. The CDR3 nucleotides read TGCGCCAGCAGCCAAACCGGGCGAGGGTACGAGCAGTACTTC. The chain carries TRBV4-1 and TRBJ2-7; maybe TRBD2 (5 bases). With 2 bases removed from V and 4 bases from J, the gap between germline ends came to 12 bases. The CDR3 length is 14 residues. Per the germline V gene, CDR1 is MGHRA and CDR2 is YSYEKL.

In this sample, this clone turned up once. The J gene is TRBJ2-5, the V gene TRBV2; D call uncertain. Per germline, CDR1 SNHLY and CDR2 FYNNEI. The CDR3 is made up of 11 amino acids. The V end lost 8 bases, the J end lost 1 base, and 5 bases lay between the germline ends. CDR3 region: CASQTQETQYF. The CDR3 coding sequence is TGTGCCAGCCAGACCCAAGAGACCCAGTACTTC.

V usage is TRBV2 and J usage is TRBJ1-2; no definite D call. This CDR3 comprises 19 residues. CDR1 and CDR2 from the germline V gene are SNHLY and FYNNEI. The V gene lost 6 bases and the J gene lost 1 base, with 27 bases spanning the gap. This CDR3 is CASRDELTHHGVFNYGYTF. Here the CDR3 DNA reads TGTGCCAGCAGAGACGAACTCACCCACCACGGAGTATTTAACTATGGCTACACCTTC.

The chain carries TRBV7-2 and TRBJ1-5, with D possibly TRBD1 on 5 matching bases. The ends were cut back, 5 bases at V and 1 base at J, with 15 bases in the middle. CDR3 size: 16 residues. The germline V gene has CDR1 SGHTA and CDR2 FQGNSA. In DNA form, the CDR3 reads TGTGCCAGCAGCCCAGAGAGGGGTTCGAGCAATCAGCCCCAGCATTTT. Its translation: CASSPERGSSNQPQHF. Based on the CDR3 plus reference TRBV7-2 and TRBJ1-5, the full variable domain is GAGVSQSPSNKVTEKGKDVELRCDPISGHTALYWYRQSLGQGLEFLIYFQGNSAPDKSGLPSDRFSAERTGGSVSTLTIQRTQQEDSAVYLCASSPERGSSNQPQHFGDGTRLSIL.

The J gene is TRBJ1-5, the V gene TRBV20-1, with D unresolved. The germline V gene has CDR1 DFQATT and CDR2 SNEGSKA (reference sequence). The CDR3 length is 11 residues. Written as DNA, the CDR3 is TGCAGCGGCCGGGAAACGGGGCCCCAGCATTTT. Protein sequence: CSGRETGPQHF.

This chain joins TRBV5-1 and TRBJ2-1, with TRBD1 matching over 11 bases. Germline loops: CDR1 SGHRS, CDR2 YFSETQ. Trimming cost V 6 bases and J 4 bases; bases outside gene matches: 6. The CDR3 consists of 15 residues. CDR3: CASTLGTGGYNEQFF. DNA for the CDR3: TGCGCCAGCACCCTGGGGACAGGGGGGTACAATGAGCAGTTCTTC.

V gene TRBV7-9 combines with J gene TRBJ2-5; D is possibly TRBD1 or TRBD2 (6 bases each). The CDR3 runs 14 residues. The V gene lost 5 bases and the J gene lost 5 bases, with 15 bases spanning the gap. Germline lookup yields CDR1 SEHNR and CDR2 FQNEAQ (reference sequence). CDR3 protein: CASSTRGGVETQYF. The DNA for the CDR3 is TGTGCCAGCAGCACCAGGGGAGGAGTCGAGACCCAGTACTTC.